The 17 T cell receptor beta chains below come from one sample, sequenced in a study of blood T cell repertoires in COVID-19. The table came from immunoSEQ multiplex PCR; TCRdb's copy has only in-frame clones and leaves some out. The sample carries 150,000 or so clones, 75% to 90% recorded once. Sequenced input: peripheral blood. These receptors all stem from a man aged 55-75 years with active or convalescent COVID-19.

This chain joins TRBV28 and TRBJ2-7, with 9 bases lining up with TRBD1. Germline assignment: CDR1 MDHEN and CDR2 SYDVKM. The V gene end was trimmed by 2 bases and the J gene end by 2 bases; junction bases not matched to a gene: 4. CDR3 length equals 15 residues. For the CDR3, the DNA is TGTGCCAGCAGTTTACCCGGGACAGGGACCTACGAGCAGTACTTC. Its translation: CASSLPGTGTYEQYF.

The gene calls are TRBV5-6 and TRBJ1-6; the D gene is possibly TRBD1 (5 bases). V was clipped by 0 bases and J by 0 bases, with 13 bases between them. This CDR3 comprises 18 residues. Germline assignment: CDR1 SGHDT and CDR2 YYEEEE. The CDR3: CASSLGGPLSSYNSPLHF. Written as DNA, the CDR3 is TGTGCCAGCAGCTTGGGGGGCCCTCTAAGCTCCTATAATTCACCCCTCCACTTT.

This chain uses TRBV4-2 with TRBJ1-1; 7 positions agree with TRBD1. The CDR3 contains 17 residues. Germline lookup yields CDR1 LGHNA and CDR2 YNFKEQ. The CDR3 nucleotides read TGTAAGCCCCAACCGGGGCGAGAATCTCCAGGGGGCACTGAAGCTTTCTTT. This codes for CKPQPGRESPGGTEAFF.

The chain joins TRBV15 to TRBJ1-5, with TRBD1 matching over 11 bases. The V segment lost 1 base and the J segment 5 bases; nucleotides outside the gene matches: 1. Germline V lookup: CDR1 LNHNV, CDR2 YYDKDF (reference sequence). The CDR3 contains 15 residues. For the CDR3, the DNA is TGTGCCACCAGCAGAGGGGACAGGGGGGATCAGCCCCAGCATTTT. It is translated as CATSRGDRGDQPQHF.

This clone was recorded only once. V is TRBV24-1 and J is TRBJ2-1, with 10 bases aligning to TRBD1. The germline gives CDR1 KGHDR, CDR2 SFDVKD. Trimming at V came to 4 bases and at J to 1 base, leaving 3 bases not matched to a gene. This CDR3 comprises 16 residues. CDR3 sequence: CATSDRQGASYNEQFF. In nucleotides, the CDR3 is TGTGCCACCAGTGACCGACAGGGGGCTTCCTACAATGAGCAGTTCTTC.

The sample holds a few counts of this clone. V gene TRBV9 combines with J gene TRBJ1-6; 12 nucleotides agree with TRBD1. J gave up 11 bases and V 4 bases, and 19 bases lay outside the gene matches. The CDR3 spans 19 residues. Germline loops: CDR1 SGDLS, CDR2 YYNGEE. CDR3 in amino acids: CASSPGGTGGVGPKPPLHF. DNA of the CDR3: TGTGCCAGCAGCCCAGGGGGGACAGGGGGCGTTGGACCAAAACCACCCCTCCACTTT.

The J gene is TRBJ2-7, the V gene TRBV7-6; 8 bases are shared with TRBD1. The trim removed 8 bases at V and 3 bases at J, leaving 12 bases unmatched. The CDR3 has 15 amino acids. Germline CDR1 SGHVS, CDR2 FNYEAQ. This chain's CDR3 is CASGQGRGSGYEQYF. Written as DNA, the CDR3 is TGTGCCAGCGGACAGGGTAGAGGATCAGGCTACGAGCAGTACTTC.

The V gene is TRBV5-6, the J gene TRBJ2-7; 8 bases are shared with TRBD2. CDR1 and CDR2 from the germline V gene are SGHDT and YYEEEE. With V trimmed by 0 bases and J by 1 base, 9 bases remained unmatched. CDR3 length: 17 amino acids. CDR3 in DNA: TGTGCCAGCAGCTTGGATCGCGGGGGGAAGGGGTCCTACGAGCAGTACTTC. Amino acid sequence: CASSLDRGGKGSYEQYF.

The chain has TRBV29-1 and TRBJ1-6, with 7 positions matching TRBD1. The CDR3 length is 14 residues. The V gene end was trimmed by 8 bases and the J gene end by 7 bases; junction bases not matched to a gene: 11. Germline V gene sequence: CDR1 SQVTM, CDR2 ANQGSEA. CDR3 loop: CSSGTELRNSPLHF. The CDR3 DNA sequence: TGCAGCTCTGGGACAGAACTAAGGAATTCACCCCTCCACTTT.

The chain employs TRBV18 and TRBJ2-3, with TRBD2 matching over 9 bases. This CDR3 contains 15 residues. Per germline, CDR1 KGHSH and CDR2 LQKENI. V was pared by 6 bases and J by 1 base, with 5 bases of the junction left unmatched. The CDR3 DNA sequence: TGTGCCAGCTCCTCAATAGCGGGGGGCACAGATACGCAGTATTTT. This translates into CASSSIAGGTDTQYF.

This clone was seen a few times. This sequence joins TRBV30 and TRBJ2-7; 8 bases are a match to TRBD1. Trimming cost V 3 bases and J 3 bases; bases outside gene matches: 1. Germline values: CDR1 GTSNPN, CDR2 SVGIG (reference sequence). The CDR3 runs 12 residues. The CDR3 DNA sequence: TGTGCCTGGAGCGGGACAGGCTACGAGCAGTACTTC. Its protein is CAWSGTGYEQYF.

On this clone: At the DNA level, this CDR3 is encoded by other sequences in the same sample as well. V and J are TRBV6-5 and TRBJ2-3; 11 nucleotides align to TRBD2. Germline-derived CDR1 and CDR2 are MNHEY and SVGAGI. The V and J ends lost 11 bases and 0 bases, in that order; junction bases with no gene match: 4. The CDR3 extends over 14 amino acids. CDR3 region: CAGRLAGSTDTQYF. CDR3 bases: TGTGCCGGCCGACTAGCGGGGAGCACAGATACGCAGTATTTT.

The chain is built from TRBV9 and TRBJ2-2; D perhaps matches TRBD2 (5 bases). There are 15 residues in the CDR3. Trimming pared 0 bases from V and 0 bases from J, leaving 6 bases between. In germline, CDR1 is SGDLS, CDR2 YYNGEE. CDR3 in DNA: TGTGCCAGCAGCGTAGGAGCGGCGAACACCGGGGAGCTGTTTTTT. Translating gives CASSVGAANTGELFF.

In DNA form, the CDR3 reads TGTGCCAGCAGCCAGACTAGCGCCAGCACAGATACGCAGTATTTT. Translated: CASSQTSASTDTQYF. The chain employs TRBV9 and TRBJ2-3, with 8 bases lining up with TRBD2. CDR1 and CDR2 from the germline V gene are SGDLS and YYNGEE. The trim removed 4 bases at V and 0 bases at J, leaving 4 bases unmatched. The CDR3 extends over 15 amino acids.

The chain combines TRBV29-1 with TRBJ1-2; D gene unclear. Germline values: CDR1 SQVTM, CDR2 ANQGSEA. Trimming cost V 4 bases and J 5 bases, with 11 bases left between them. This CDR3 is built from 12 residues. The CDR3 is CSVGSATYGYTF. The CDR3, as DNA: TGCAGCGTTGGTAGCGCGACTTATGGCTACACCTTC.

The chain uses TRBV15 and TRBJ1-6; D not certain. V lost 3 bases and J lost 7, with 13 bases in between. Germline CDR1 is LNHNV and CDR2 is YYDKDF (reference sequence). This CDR3 spans 15 amino acids. The CDR3 spells CATSSLQSFNSPLHF. Here the CDR3 DNA reads TGTGCCACCAGCAGCCTCCAGTCCTTCAATTCACCCCTCCACTTT.

A remark on this clone: A much larger clone lies one base from this, so it may be a read error. Additional DNA sequences in this sample encode the identical CDR3. The CDR3 loop is CASSFTGGEKLFF. The CDR3 coding sequence is TGTGCCAGCAGCTTCACAGGCGGTGAAAAACTGTTTTTT. This rearrangement joins TRBV7-2 to TRBJ1-4, with a weak D call TRBD1 (5 bases). The germline V gene encodes CDR1 SGHTA and CDR2 FQGNSA. V dropped 3 bases and J dropped 7 bases, with 9 bases sitting between them. The CDR3 runs to 13 residues.